The 10 T cell receptor beta chains below all came from one sample that was sequenced in a study of control samples from healthy donors and cancer patients. Measured with immunoSEQ multiplex PCR; TCRdb has only the in-frame clones, and not every one. The sample consists of about 97,000 clones, roughly 89% of them appearing once. Specimen: blood. Receptors were obtained from a man aged 25 to 40 in good health.

The chain is built from TRBV20-1 and TRBJ1-5; possible D gene TRBD1, 5 bases. Germline V CDR1 and CDR2: DFQATT, SNEGSKA (reference sequence). The V and J ends lost 3 bases and 7 bases respectively, with 10 bases between them. The CDR3 is made up of 12 amino acids. CDR3 sequence reads: CSASSGPQPQHF. The CDR3 DNA sequence: TGCAGTGCTAGTTCAGGGCCCCAGCCCCAGCATTTT.

The V call is TRBV6-2 or TRBV6-3, the J call TRBJ1-3, with 7 bases aligning to TRBD1. Germline CDR1 MNHEY, CDR2 SVGEGT. The trim removed 6 bases at V and 4 bases at J, leaving 12 bases unmatched. The CDR3 sequence is 16 residues long. The CDR3 spells CASSRFTSGQGNTIYF. The CDR3 DNA reads as TGTGCCAGCAGCCGTTTTACCTCGGGACAGGGAAACACCATATATTTT.

V usage is TRBV27 and J usage is TRBJ1-2; D remains unclear. The V end lost 3 bases, the J end lost 2 bases, and 7 bases lay between the germline ends. The germline CDR1 and CDR2 sequences are MNHEY and SMNVEV (reference sequence). The CDR3 runs 13 residues. CDR3 DNA sequence: TGTGCCAGCAGTTTCGGGAAGAACTATGGCTACACCTTC. This encodes CASSFGKNYGYTF.

This rearrangement joins TRBV5-4 to TRBJ1-1, with 7 bases lining up with TRBD1. Germline CDR1 is SGHNT and CDR2 is YYREEE (reference sequence). CDR3 length: 14 amino acids. V dropped 2 bases and J dropped 7; count of bases not matched to a gene: 8. The CDR3 is CASSFMTGRDEAFF. In nucleotides, the CDR3 is TGTGCCAGCAGCTTCATGACAGGGAGGGATGAAGCTTTCTTT.

This clone was seen only once. V is TRBV19 and J is TRBJ1-2; D is perhaps TRBD1 (6 bases). The CDR3 consists of 13 residues. The germline V gene encodes CDR1 LNHDA and CDR2 SQIVND (reference sequence). V lost 5 bases to trimming and J lost 13 bases, with 20 bases between them. This CDR3 is CASSPATSGAGTF. The CDR3 nucleotides are TGTGCCAGTAGTCCGGCGACTTCAGGGGCTGGCACCTTC.

This chain uses TRBV5-4 with TRBJ2-3, with 8 bases aligning to TRBD1. This CDR3 region has 17 residues. Germline values: CDR1 SGHNT, CDR2 YYREEE (reference sequence). Trimming took 4 bases from V and 2 from J; bases not matched to a gene: 12. The CDR3 DNA is TGTGCCAGCAGCCCTAGACAGGGGACGCCTTCCACAGATACGCAGTATTTT. Amino acids: CASSPRQGTPSTDTQYF.

The sample holds one count of this clone. The chain carries TRBV7-9 and TRBJ1-2; 10 nucleotides line up with TRBD1. After removal of 6 bases from V and 0 bases from J, the junction contained 7 bases not matched to a gene. The CDR3 runs to 16 residues. Germline values: CDR1 SEHNR, CDR2 FQNEAQ (reference sequence). In nucleotides, the CDR3 is TGTGCCAGCAGTCCGGACAGGGGGTATGCTAACTATGGCTACACCTTC. Amino acid sequence: CASSPDRGYANYGYTF. Full variable domain (rest looked up from reference TRBV7-9 and TRBJ1-2): DTGVSQNPRHKITKRGQNVTFRCDPISEHNRLYWYRQTLGQGPEFLTYFQNEAQLEKSRLLSDRFSAERPKGSFSTLEIQRTEQGDSAMYLCASSPDRGYANYGYTFGSGTRLTVV.

This chain links TRBV28 with TRBJ1-5; D unclear. The germline gives CDR1 MDHEN, CDR2 SYDVKM. V was clipped by 5 bases and J by 6 bases, with 20 bases between them. This CDR3 spans 16 amino acids. CDR3 sequence: CASSGSQRTTGQPQHF. The CDR3 DNA reads as TGTGCCAGCAGTGGTTCACAGCGAACAACGGGTCAGCCCCAGCATTTT.

This chain connects TRBV10-3 to TRBJ2-7; 9 bases are shared with TRBD1. V gave up 0 bases and J gave up 4 bases; unmatched junction bases: 7. CDR3 length equals 16 residues. Germline V lookup: CDR1 ENHRY, CDR2 SYGVKD. The CDR3 DNA is TGTGCCATCAGTGAGTCTGTAGGACAGGGGATGTACGAGCAGTACTTC. The encoded protein is CAISESVGQGMYEQYF.

This clone was detected once. The chain is built from TRBV6-6 and TRBJ2-5; D not certain. Germline CDR1 is MNHNY and CDR2 is SVGAGI (reference sequence). V gave up 3 bases and J gave up 0 bases, with 11 bases separating them. The CDR3 covers 15 residues. The CDR3 protein is CASSYKRTNQETQYF. The CDR3 DNA is TGTGCCAGCAGTTATAAGAGGACCAACCAAGAGACCCAGTACTTC.